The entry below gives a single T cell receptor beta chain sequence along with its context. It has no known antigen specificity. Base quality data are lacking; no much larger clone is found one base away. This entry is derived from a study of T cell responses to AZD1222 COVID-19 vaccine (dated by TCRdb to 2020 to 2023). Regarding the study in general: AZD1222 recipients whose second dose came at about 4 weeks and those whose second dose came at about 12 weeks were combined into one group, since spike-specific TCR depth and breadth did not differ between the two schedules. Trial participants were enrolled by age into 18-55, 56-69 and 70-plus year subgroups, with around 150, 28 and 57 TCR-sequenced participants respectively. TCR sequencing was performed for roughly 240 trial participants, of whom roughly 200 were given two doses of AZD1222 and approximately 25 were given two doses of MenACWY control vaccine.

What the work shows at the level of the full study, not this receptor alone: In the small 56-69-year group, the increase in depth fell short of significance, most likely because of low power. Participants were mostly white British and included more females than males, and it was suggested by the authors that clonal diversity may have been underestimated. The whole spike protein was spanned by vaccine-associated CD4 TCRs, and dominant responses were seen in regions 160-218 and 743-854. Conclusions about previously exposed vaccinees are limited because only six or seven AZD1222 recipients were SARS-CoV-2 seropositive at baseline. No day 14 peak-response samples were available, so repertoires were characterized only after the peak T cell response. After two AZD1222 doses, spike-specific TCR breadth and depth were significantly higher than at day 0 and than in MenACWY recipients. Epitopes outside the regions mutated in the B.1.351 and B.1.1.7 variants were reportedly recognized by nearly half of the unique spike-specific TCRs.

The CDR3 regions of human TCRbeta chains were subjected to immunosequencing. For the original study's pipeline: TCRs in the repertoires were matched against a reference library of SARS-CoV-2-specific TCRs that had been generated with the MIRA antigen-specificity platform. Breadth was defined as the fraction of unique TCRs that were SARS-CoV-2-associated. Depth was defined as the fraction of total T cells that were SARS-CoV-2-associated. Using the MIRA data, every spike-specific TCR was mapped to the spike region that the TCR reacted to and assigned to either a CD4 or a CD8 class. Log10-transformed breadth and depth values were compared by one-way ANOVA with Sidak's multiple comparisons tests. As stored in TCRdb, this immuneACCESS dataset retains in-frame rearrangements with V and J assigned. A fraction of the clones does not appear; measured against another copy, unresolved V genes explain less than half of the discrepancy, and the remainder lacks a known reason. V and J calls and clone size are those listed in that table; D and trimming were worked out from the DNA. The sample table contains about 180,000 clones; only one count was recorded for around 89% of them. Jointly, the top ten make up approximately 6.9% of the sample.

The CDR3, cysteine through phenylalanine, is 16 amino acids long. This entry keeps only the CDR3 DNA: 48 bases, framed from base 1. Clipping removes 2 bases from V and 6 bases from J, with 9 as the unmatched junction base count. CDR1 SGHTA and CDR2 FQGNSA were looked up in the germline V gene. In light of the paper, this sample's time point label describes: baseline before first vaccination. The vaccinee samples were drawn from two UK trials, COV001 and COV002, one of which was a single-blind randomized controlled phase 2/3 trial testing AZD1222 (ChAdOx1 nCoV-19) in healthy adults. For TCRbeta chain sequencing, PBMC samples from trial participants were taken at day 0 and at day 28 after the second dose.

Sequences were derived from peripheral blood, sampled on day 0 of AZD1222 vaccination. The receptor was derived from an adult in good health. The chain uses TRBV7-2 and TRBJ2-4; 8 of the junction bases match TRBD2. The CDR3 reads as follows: CASSLSGGGPVNIQYF. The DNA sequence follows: TGTGCCAGCAGCTTATCTGGCGGGGGGCCTGTAAACATTCAGTACTTC.